A selection of T cell receptor beta chains follows, all from one sample in a study of PD-1 blockade in mismatch repair-deficient tumors. Using immunoSEQ multiplex PCR, the repertoire was profiled, and TCRdb retains in-frame clones only, with some absent. The table records roughly 9,000 clones, roughly 90% of them present only once. No antigens are known for them. Sequencing was performed on cells cultured in vitro, taken from a patient treated with pembrolizumab. These receptors all stem from an adult with mismatch repair-deficient cancer. Each CDR3 is given with its conserved first and last residue. D genes are given only for firm matches. Where a row states a size, it is once, few, many or the class of an expanded clone; other rows omit it.

V	D	size	CDR3
TRBV7-9	TRBD2	-	CASSLVVRTSGRVYNEQFF
TRBV18	-	-	CASSRTNTGELFF
TRBV27	-	-	CASSSGVGEQFF
TRBV6-5	-	-	CASSRSYRNEKLFF
TRBV5-1	-	-	CASRPGTTGELFF
TRBV5-1	-	-	CASSLAPRTSYGYTF
TRBV11-2	-	-	CASSPAERGVQYF
TRBV6-8	-	-	CASITFREQYF
TRBV7-8	-	-	CASGGYGNTGELFF
TRBV28	-	-	CASSLWESSGNTIYF
TRBV27	-	-	CASSLTGTDTQYF
TRBV5-1	TRBD1	-	CASGAPTGGFPYEQYF
TRBV2	-	-	CASVRGINEKLFF
TRBV7-9	-	-	CATQGGRETQYF
TRBV18	-	-	CASSPESRQETQYF
TRBV9	TRBD2	-	CASSVGRLAAALNTQYF
TRBV27	TRBD2	few	CASSSPGLSSYEQYF
TRBV7-9	-	-	CASSLEGIAQYF